This TCR beta chain was observed in a study of blood T cell repertoires in COVID-19. As handled by the study authors: Amplifying reference gene primers gave estimates of nucleated cell counts. Sequencing used immunoSEQ multiplex PCR; TCRdb keeps in-frame clones, though not all of them. D and trimming were read from the DNA, whereas the V and J calls and clone size are those reported in that table. The sample holds approximately 200,000 clones, approximately 90% seen once. The germline CDR1 and CDR2 sequences are LNHNV and YYDKDF (reference sequence). J was trimmed by 5 bases and V by 1 base; bases with no gene match: 1. The CDR3 is 15 amino acids.

This TCR derives from a man in his sixties or seventies with acute or convalescent COVID-19. The chain joins TRBV15 to TRBJ2-5, with TRBD2 matching 13 bases. The source material was peripheral blood. The CDR3 loop reads CATSRGLAGGETQYF. CDR3 DNA: TGTGCCACCAGCAGAGGACTAGCGGGAGGCGAGACCCAGTACTTC.